One and the same sample provided the 29 T cell receptor beta chains below, sequenced in a study of T cells in Graves' hyperthyroidism and ophthalmopathy. It was RNA transcripts that yielded the amplified TCR beta CDR3 regions. TCR CDR3 underwent first-round RT-PCR with the HTBI primer set. TCRdb reanalysed the multiplex PCR reads using MiXCR and keeps one entry per CDR3 protein. The table has over 500,000 distinct CDR3 sequences, around 15% seen once; the top ten hold 14%. Material: blood. Receptor source: a woman aged 40 to 55 with Graves' hyperthyroidism.

This clonotype has ten or more counts. This chain connects TRBV5-1 to TRBJ2-5; possibly TRBD1 for D (6 bases). The germline V and J ends were trimmed by 0 bases and 2 bases, with 14 bases remaining between them. In germline, CDR1 is SGHRS, CDR2 YFSETQ. The CDR3 consists of 16 residues. The CDR3 loop reads CASSLASGTQQETQYF. CDR3 nucleotides: TGCGCCAGCAGCTTGGCCTCCGGGACACAACAAGAGACCCAGTACTTC.

The sample holds one count of this clonotype. The rearrangement uses TRBV5-1 and TRBJ2-7; 9 nucleotides match TRBD1. The CDR3 extends over 14 amino acids. Germline V gene data show CDR1 as SGHRS and CDR2 as YFSETQ. With 3 bases clipped from V and 7 bases from J, the junction kept 8 bases outside the gene matches. The CDR3 DNA follows: TGCGCCAGCAGCTCGGGTGGGACAGGGCGGGAGCAGTACTTC. Its translation is CASSSGGTGREQYF. Supplemented by reference TRBV5-1 and TRBJ2-7, the full variable domain reads KAGVTQTPRYLIKTRGQQVTLSCSPISGHRSVSWYQQTPGQGLQFLFEYFSETQRNKGNFPGRFSGRQFSNSRSEMNVSTLELGDSALYLCASSSGGTGREQYFGPGTRLTVT.

This clonotype was seen more than once but under ten times. V gene TRBV10-1 combines with J gene TRBJ2-3, with D possibly being TRBD1 or TRBD2 (6 bases each). Trimming cost V 0 bases and J 1 base, with 8 bases left between them. Germline assignment: CDR1 WNHNN and CDR2 SYGVQD (reference sequence). This CDR3 contains 15 residues. DNA for the CDR3: TGCGCCAGCAGTGAGTCAAGGGGGGGCACAGATACGCAGTATTTT. This codes for CASSESRGGTDTQYF.

This clonotype was found a few times. The V call is TRBV5-1, the J call TRBJ2-5; 8 nucleotides align to TRBD2. Germline values: CDR1 SGHRS, CDR2 YFSETQ. J gave up 2 bases and V 2 bases, and 5 bases lay outside the gene matches. The CDR3 sequence is 15 residues long. Here the CDR3 reads CASSLTGTRQETQYF. The CDR3 DNA reads as TGCGCCAGCAGCTTAACCGGGACTAGACAAGAGACCCAGTACTTC. Complete variable domain (other parts from reference TRBV5-1 and TRBJ2-5): KAGVTQTPRYLIKTRGQQVTLSCSPISGHRSVSWYQQTPGQGLQFLFEYFSETQRNKGNFPGRFSGRQFSNSRSEMNVSTLELGDSALYLCASSLTGTRQETQYFGPGTRLLVL.

In this sample, this clonotype turned up a few times. The CDR3: CASSSGPGYGYTF. Written as DNA, the CDR3 is TGTGCCAGCTCTTCGGGCCCCGGCTATGGCTACACCTTC. This chain connects TRBV6-1 to TRBJ1-2; D is unresolved. Germline lookup yields CDR1 MNHNS and CDR2 SASEGT. V was pared by 8 bases and J by 4 bases, with 14 bases between. The CDR3 consists of 13 residues.

This clonotype turned up a few times. V and J are TRBV28 and TRBJ2-3; D not certain. The CDR3 is 15 amino acids. Deletions cut 7 bases from V and 8 bases from J, with 22 bases between. Per germline, CDR1 MDHEN and CDR2 SYDVKM. CDR3 residues: CASNLPGMNVGTQYF. DNA of the CDR3: TGTGCCAGCAACCTTCCGGGCATGAACGTCGGTACGCAGTATTTT.

This clonotype was seen only a few times. This chain links TRBV3-1 with TRBJ2-1; TRBD1 matches 11 bases. The CDR3 length is 16 residues. Germline trimming cut 4 bases from V and 9 bases from J; bases unmatched to any gene: 11. Germline V gives CDR1 LGHDT, CDR2 YNNKEL (reference sequence). This CDR3 reads CASSRSGTGGGGEQFF. The CDR3 region has the DNA TGTGCCAGCAGCCGGTCCGGGACAGGGGGGGGAGGTGAGCAGTTCTTC.

The chain couples TRBV5-6 to TRBJ1-2; D unresolved. CDR3 size: 14 residues. Looked up from germline, CDR1 is SGHDT and CDR2 is YYEEEE. Trimming removed 0 bases at V and 7 bases at J, with 13 bases between. CDR3 nucleotide sequence: TGTGCCAGCAGCTTGGGTCAGCAAGGCTCTGGCTACACCTTC. Its protein is CASSLGQQGSGYTF.

This clonotype showed up many times. The rearrangement links TRBV20-1 to TRBJ1-5; 9 bases line up with TRBD1. V shed 1 base and J 3 bases; nucleotides not matched to a gene: 7. In germline, CDR1 is DFQATT, CDR2 SNEGSKA (reference sequence). The CDR3 has 16 amino acids. The CDR3 reads CSARAPGTGLNQPQHF. The CDR3 bases are TGCAGTGCTAGAGCCCCCGGGACAGGGCTCAATCAGCCCCAGCATTTT.

The V call is TRBV5-1, the J call TRBJ2-5, with 9 bases matching TRBD2. This CDR3 is built from 15 residues. Trimming cost V 2 bases and J 3 bases; bases outside gene matches: 5. Per the germline V gene, CDR1 is SGHRS and CDR2 is YFSETQ. For the CDR3, the DNA is TGCGCCAGCAGCTTTATAGCGGGAGTAGAAGAGACCCAGTACTTC. It encodes CASSFIAGVEETQYF.

The rearrangement links TRBV29-1 to TRBJ2-2; 8 nucleotides agree with TRBD1. Trimming at V came to 4 bases and at J to 8 bases, leaving 6 bases not matched to a gene. This CDR3 comprises 13 residues. CDR1 and CDR2 from the germline V gene are SQVTM and ANQGSEA. The CDR3 here is CSVAPRGPGELFF. Here the CDR3 DNA reads TGCAGCGTTGCACCCAGGGGGCCGGGGGAGCTGTTTTTT.

This clonotype occurred many times. V gene TRBV11-2 combines with J gene TRBJ2-7; a possible D gene is TRBD1 (6 bases). CDR3 length: 16 amino acids. The V gene's germline CDR1 is SGHAT and CDR2 FQNNGV. Trimming shortened V by 5 bases and J by 1 base, and 18 bases separated the two germline ends. The CDR3 region is CASSRLGTNPSYEQYF. CDR3 in DNA: TGTGCCAGCAGCCGCTTGGGGACAAACCCTTCCTACGAGCAGTACTTC.

Remarks on this clonotype: A much larger clone lies a single base off, so this may be a read error. The CDR3 reads CASSQDLQGGYEQYF. CDR3 DNA: TGCGCCAGCAGCCAAGACCTCCAGGGAGGCTACGAGCAGTACTTC. The chain recombines TRBV4-1 with TRBJ2-7, with a tentative D call TRBD2 (6 bases). The CDR3 is made up of 15 amino acids. V lost 0 bases to trimming and J lost 3 bases, with 12 bases between them. The germline CDR1 and CDR2 sequences are MGHRA and YSYEKL.

Ten or more counts support this clonotype. This rearrangement joins TRBV12-3 or TRBV12-4 to TRBJ2-3; D ambiguous. The CDR3 is 12 amino acids. V was trimmed by 7 bases and J by 6 bases, leaving 11 bases between them. This CDR3 reads CASTSIRDTQYF. CDR3 bases: TGTGCCAGCACCTCAATCCGGGATACGCAGTATTTT.

This clonotype has a single count. The chain combines TRBV2 with TRBJ2-5, with 7 nucleotides matching TRBD2. This CDR3 is built from 14 residues. V lost 6 bases to trimming and J lost 5 bases; unmatched junction nucleotides: 9. Germline V gives CDR1 SNHLY, CDR2 FYNNEI. CDR3 sequence (DNA): TGTGCCAGCAGCGACCAAGGGCGGGGGGAGACCCAGTACTTC. Encoded protein: CASSDQGRGETQYF.

This clonotype was seen repeatedly, ten times or more. V is TRBV20-1 and J is TRBJ1-6, with 11 bases that match TRBD1. Germline V gene sequence: CDR1 DFQATT, CDR2 SNEGSKA (reference sequence). CDR3 length: 15 residues. The trim removed 0 bases at V and 10 bases at J, leaving 5 bases unmatched. CDR3 nucleotide sequence: TGCAGTGCTAGAGAGGTCGGGACAGGGGGATCACCCCTCCACTTT. Amino acid sequence: CSAREVGTGGSPLHF.

This clonotype was recorded at least ten times. V usage is TRBV29-1 and J usage is TRBJ2-5; D is unresolved. The germline CDR1 and CDR2 sequences are SQVTM and ANQGSEA. This CDR3 has 10 residues. Trimming stripped 6 bases from V and 5 bases from J, with 7 bases between. CDR3 bases: TGCAGCGTGAGGCGGGAGACCCAGTACTTC. Protein: CSVRRETQYF.

This clonotype was detected ten times or more. V is TRBV7-3 and J is TRBJ2-1; TRBD2 agrees at 7 bases. The CDR3 sequence is 16 residues long. The J segment lost 5 bases and the V segment lost 2 bases, leaving 9 bases of the junction unmatched. Germline V CDR1 and CDR2: SGHTA, FQGTGA. The CDR3 region has the DNA TGTGCCAGCAGCTTAGGTCTAGCGGCTTTGGACAATGAGCAGTTCTTC. This encodes CASSLGLAALDNEQFF.

This clonotype showed up many times. The chain joins TRBV24-1 to TRBJ2-3; 14 nucleotides line up with TRBD2. The V segment lost 3 bases and the J segment 3 bases; nucleotides outside the gene matches: 4. Germline CDR1 KGHDR, CDR2 SFDVKD. CDR3 length: 17 residues. CDR3: CATSDKGTSGRTDTQYF. The CDR3 DNA follows: TGTGCCACCAGTGATAAAGGGACTAGCGGGAGAACAGATACGCAGTATTTT.

This clonotype was detected only a few times. The chain uses TRBV7-9 and TRBJ2-7; D may be TRBD1 (6 bases). Germline CDR1 is SEHNR and CDR2 is FQNEAQ (reference sequence). The germline V and J ends were trimmed by 4 bases and 3 bases, with 16 bases remaining between them. The CDR3 loop spans 15 amino acids. The CDR3 DNA reads TGTGCCAGCAGCTATAGCCCGGGACACAGCTACGAGCAGTACTTC. Translating gives CASSYSPGHSYEQYF.

The chain carries TRBV24-1 and TRBJ2-3, with TRBD1 identical over 8 bases. Trimming removed 4 bases from V and 2 bases from J; junction bases left unmatched: 1. Looked up from germline, CDR1 is KGHDR and CDR2 is SFDVKD. The CDR3 extends over 14 amino acids. CDR3 coding DNA: TGTGCCACCAGTGAGGGACAGGTCACAGATACGCAGTATTTT. Protein product: CATSEGQVTDTQYF.

This clonotype has a count of ten or more. The rearrangement links TRBV5-1 to TRBJ2-2; TRBD1 aligns across 7 bases. CDR3 size: 16 residues. Trimming at V came to 0 bases and at J to 4 bases, leaving 6 bases not matched to a gene. Germline V gives CDR1 SGHRS, CDR2 YFSETQ. The CDR3 DNA follows: TGCGCCAGCAGCTTGGAGGGGGCCTCGGGCACCGGGGAGCTGTTTTTT. Protein product: CASSLEGASGTGELFF.

This clonotype was seen more than once but under ten times. The chain carries TRBV27 and TRBJ1-2; possible D gene TRBD1, 6 bases. CDR1 is MNHEY, CDR2 SMNVEV, per germline (reference sequence). The CDR3 consists of 12 residues. V dropped 8 bases and J dropped 4 bases, with 11 bases sitting between them. The CDR3 region is CASPGTTYGYTF. The CDR3 nucleotides are TGTGCCAGCCCCGGGACAACCTATGGCTACACCTTC.

This clonotype was recorded many times. The V call is TRBV24-1, the J call TRBJ2-3; TRBD1 matches 8 bases. The CDR3 runs 16 residues. Germline loops: CDR1 KGHDR, CDR2 SFDVKD. Trimming removed 4 bases from V and 1 base from J; junction bases left unmatched: 6. CDR3 sequence reads: CATSEPTGGRTDTQYF. Written as DNA, the CDR3 is TGTGCCACCAGTGAGCCTACAGGGGGGCGCACAGATACGCAGTATTTT.

The chain combines TRBV19 with TRBJ1-3; D is perhaps TRBD1 (5 bases). Trimming shortened V by 8 bases and J by 1 base, and 24 bases separated the two germline ends. The CDR3 sequence is 18 residues long. Germline CDR1 LNHDA, CDR2 SQIVND (reference sequence). DNA of the CDR3: TGTGCCAGTCAGCTCACCCCCCTCGGGACTCGGTCTGGAAACACCATATATTTT. Protein: CASQLTPLGTRSGNTIYF.

This clonotype was recorded many times. V gene TRBV11-2 combines with J gene TRBJ2-1, with 16 bases matching TRBD2. The trim removed 5 bases at V and 2 bases at J, leaving 12 bases unmatched. The CDR3 is 20 amino acids. Germline V gives CDR1 SGHAT, CDR2 FQNNGV. The CDR3 is CASSVPSGTSGRGAYNEQFF. The DNA of the CDR3 is TGTGCCAGCAGCGTACCTTCCGGGACTAGCGGGAGGGGAGCCTACAATGAGCAGTTCTTC.

This clonotype was observed many times. This chain uses TRBV28 with TRBJ2-5, with 7 positions matching TRBD1. This CDR3 has 17 amino acids. V shed 6 bases and J 2 bases; nucleotides not matched to a gene: 15. The V gene's germline CDR1 is MDHEN and CDR2 SYDVKM. The CDR3 is CASRPPTGTSSQETQYF. Here the CDR3 DNA reads TGTGCCAGCAGACCCCCGACAGGGACCTCCTCGCAAGAGACCCAGTACTTC.

This clonotype occurred a few times. This chain links TRBV5-1 with TRBJ2-3, with 8 bases fitting TRBD2. Trimming took 2 bases from V and 0 from J; bases not matched to a gene: 8. The CDR3 contains 17 residues. From germline, CDR1 is SGHRS and CDR2 YFSETQ. In nucleotides, the CDR3 is TGCGCCAGCAGCTTCTTCTCTAGCGGGCAAAGCACAGATACGCAGTATTTT. Its translation: CASSFFSSGQSTDTQYF.

This clonotype was seen a handful of times. This rearrangement joins TRBV4-2 to TRBJ2-6; 7 nucleotides agree with TRBD1. Germline trimming cut 8 bases from V and 2 bases from J; bases unmatched to any gene: 9. The CDR3 is made up of 16 amino acids. Germline values: CDR1 LGHNA, CDR2 YNFKEQ. CDR3 protein: CASQPGQITGANVLTF. The CDR3 DNA reads TGTGCCAGCCAACCGGGACAGATAACTGGGGCCAACGTCCTGACTTTC.